One sample yielded the 13 T cell receptor beta chains listed below, sequenced in a study of blood T cell repertoires in COVID-19. Clones were read by immunoSEQ multiplex PCR, and TCRdb kept only the in-frame ones, dropping some. The table has 220,000 or so clones, roughly 84% seen once. The sample comprised PBMCs or T cells enriched from blood (not recorded which). The receptor set was obtained from a woman between 40 and 55 years old who had recovered from COVID-19.

The chain carries TRBV10-3 and TRBJ2-2; 8 bases match TRBD2. V dropped 6 bases and J dropped 5; count of bases not matched to a gene: 8. This CDR3 spans 15 amino acids. CDR1 and CDR2 (germline): ENHRY, SYGVKD. The CDR3 bases are TGTGCCATCAGCGACAGCGGGAGTCGTACCGGGGAGCTGTTTTTT. It yields the protein CAISDSGSRTGELFF.

This clone was seen only a few times. The chain recombines TRBV28 with TRBJ2-7, with D tentatively TRBD1 (6 bases). The V end lost 7 bases, the J end lost 0 bases, and 13 bases lay between the germline ends. The germline CDR1 and CDR2 sequences are MDHEN and SYDVKM. This CDR3 comprises 14 residues. The chain's CDR3 is CASTQGRSSYEQYF. CDR3 bases: TGTGCCAGCACCCAGGGGCGGAGCTCCTACGAGCAGTACTTC.

The V and J genes are TRBV15 and TRBJ1-2; no definite D call. CDR1 is LNHNV, CDR2 YYDKDF, per germline (reference sequence). The CDR3 spans 18 residues. V was pared by 0 bases and J by 0 bases, with 17 bases between. The CDR3 nucleotides read TGTGCCACCAGCAGAGATTTAAGTTCGTCGAGGGCTAACTATGGCTACACCTTC. It yields the protein CATSRDLSSSRANYGYTF.

The chain's CDR3 is CASSKIDRQGEQYV. The CDR3 nucleotides are TGTGCCAGCAGCAAAATAGACCGTCAGGGAGAGCAGTACGTC. V is TRBV21-1 and J is TRBJ2-7; the table names TRBD1, a call not compared with the DNA. TRBV21-1 is assigned pseudogene status. The CDR3 is made up of 14 amino acids.

The V call is TRBV14, the J call TRBJ2-1; 9 bases line up with TRBD2. This CDR3 has 16 residues. Per the germline V gene, CDR1 is SGHDN and CDR2 is FVKESK. V gave up 0 bases and J gave up 2 bases; unmatched junction bases: 2. CDR3 nucleotide sequence: TGTGCCAGCAGCCAAGAGCTAGCGGGAACCTACAATGAGCAGTTCTTC. Translated: CASSQELAGTYNEQFF.

The J gene is TRBJ2-1, the V gene TRBV5-4; the match to TRBD1 covers 8 bases. The germline V gene encodes CDR1 SGHNT and CDR2 YYREEE (reference sequence). Unmatched junction bases numbered 15, after V lost 3 bases and J lost 7 bases. The CDR3 runs 17 residues. The CDR3 sequence: CASSSPGTGNSGNEQFF. The CDR3 nucleotides are TGTGCCAGCAGCTCCCCCGGGACAGGAAATAGTGGGAATGAGCAGTTCTTC.

J is TRBJ2-7 and V is TRBV6-5; 11 bases map to TRBD2. The CDR3 extends over 15 amino acids. Germline CDR1 is MNHEY and CDR2 is SVGAGI. Germline trimming cut 6 bases from V and 3 bases from J; bases unmatched to any gene: 7. The CDR3 region has the DNA TGTGCCAGCAGGCCACTAGCGGGAGTGGGCTACGAGCAGTACGTC. Protein sequence: CASRPLAGVGYEQYV.

The chain has TRBV11-2 and TRBJ2-2; 8 nucleotides line up with TRBD2. V shed 1 base, J shed 6 bases, and the junction held 7 bases outside the gene matches. Germline CDR1 SGHAT, CDR2 FQNNGV. This CDR3 is built from 16 residues. The CDR3 sequence: CASSLVQRETAGELFF. The CDR3 bases are TGTGCCAGCAGCTTAGTCCAGCGGGAGACGGCCGGGGAGCTGTTTTTT. Drawing the rest from reference TRBV11-2 and TRBJ2-2, the complete variable domain is EAGVAQSPRYKIIEKRQSVAFWCNPISGHATLYWYQQILGQGPKLLIQFQNNGVVDDSQLPKDRFSAERLKGVDSTLKIQPAKLEDSAVYLCASSLVQRETAGELFFGEGSRLTVL.

The chain recombines TRBV18 with TRBJ1-2; unclear D gene. The germline gives CDR1 KGHSH, CDR2 LQKENI. This CDR3 has 16 amino acids. The V and J ends lost 3 bases and 0 bases respectively, with 14 bases between them. The CDR3 nucleotides read TGTGCCAGCTCACCCGTGGCCCCGACATCTAACTATGGCTACACCTTC. Amino acid sequence: CASSPVAPTSNYGYTF.

V usage is TRBV5-1 and J usage is TRBJ2-7; 8 nucleotides line up with TRBD1. The CDR3 length is 17 residues. CDR1 is SGHRS, CDR2 YFSETQ, per germline. The V segment lost 0 bases and the J segment 2 bases; nucleotides outside the gene matches: 10. DNA for the CDR3: TGCGCCAGCAGCTTGGAGGGGACAGGCCTGGCCACCTACGAGCAGTACTTC. Translation gives CASSLEGTGLATYEQYF.

The gene calls are TRBV21-1 and TRBJ2-4; the D segment call TRBD1 is taken from the table without a DNA check. TRBV21-1 constitutes a pseudogene. The CDR3 spans 18 residues. DNA of the CDR3: TGTGCCAGCAGCCCTCGGACAGGGACAATACTAGCCAAAAACATTCAGTACTTC. Amino acids: CASSPRTGTILAKNIQYF.

J is TRBJ1-3 and V is TRBV18; TRBD1 is a possible D gene (6 bases). CDR3 length equals 15 residues. Trimming removed 4 bases from V and 0 bases from J, with 10 bases in between. From germline, CDR1 is KGHSH and CDR2 LQKENI. CDR3 nucleotides: TGTGCCAGCTCACGAGGACAGACCTCTGGAAACACCATATATTTT. This encodes CASSRGQTSGNTIYF.

This chain connects TRBV5-1 to TRBJ2-3; TRBD2 agrees at 13 bases. Germline-derived CDR1 and CDR2 are SGHRS and YFSETQ. The V gene end was trimmed by 4 bases and the J gene end by 7 bases; junction bases not matched to a gene: 3. The CDR3 totals 14 residues. For the CDR3, the DNA is TGCGCCAGCAGCGGACTAGCGGGAGCGAATACGCAGTATTTT. Translation: CASSGLAGANTQYF.